These 21 T cell receptor beta chains originate from one sample sequenced in a study of OX40 agonist ivuxolimab in advanced cancers. Some clones are missing from TCRdb's copy, which holds only in-frame ones; the method was immunoSEQ multiplex PCR. The data contain around 70,000 clones, about 82% of them singletons. This material consisted of CD4+ or CD8+ T cells sorted from blood, taken in a trial of the OX40 agonist ivuxolimab. The receptors shown here come from an adult with an advanced solid tumor such as melanoma, head and neck, liver or kidney cancer.

This chain connects TRBV25-1 to TRBJ1-3; D uncertain. The germline V and J ends were trimmed by 4 bases and 10 bases, with 8 bases remaining between them. The CDR3 covers 11 residues. Germline V gene sequence: CDR1 MGHDK, CDR2 SYGVNS. The CDR3 spells CASSAELTIYF. Here the CDR3 DNA reads TGTGCCAGCAGTGCGGAATTGACCATATATTTT.

V gene TRBV30 combines with J gene TRBJ1-2, with 9 nucleotides matching TRBD1. CDR1 and CDR2 (germline): GTSNPN, SVGIG (reference sequence). J lost 4 bases, V lost 1 base, and 10 bases had no gene match. The CDR3 runs 16 residues. As DNA, the CDR3 is TGTGCCTGGAGTGGGGGTTGGGACAGGGAAGGCTATGGCTACACCTTC. Its protein is CAWSGGWDREGYGYTF.

V is TRBV6-6 and J is TRBJ2-2, with no clear D. The CDR3 has 15 amino acids. Trimming stripped 7 bases from V and 6 bases from J, with 18 bases between. Germline values: CDR1 MNHNY, CDR2 SVGAGI (reference sequence). CDR3 nucleotides: TGTGCCAGCACTTCTTCAAATATCCTAGCCGGGGAGCTGTTTTTT. This encodes CASTSSNILAGELFF.

This clone showed up just once. V usage is TRBV30 and J usage is TRBJ1-1, with D unresolved. Per the germline V gene, CDR1 is GTSNPN and CDR2 is SVGIG (reference sequence). The CDR3 has 15 amino acids. V was cut by 4 bases and J by 4 bases, with 19 bases left in between. CDR3 DNA sequence: TGTGCCTGGACCCGATTTTCGGTTCGAGGCACTGAAGCTTTCTTT. Its translation is CAWTRFSVRGTEAFF. The full variable domain, completed using reference TRBV30 and TRBJ1-1, is SQTIHQWPATLVQPVGSPLSLECTVEGTSNPNLYWYRQAAGRGLQLLFYSVGIGQISSEVPQNLSASRPQDRQFILSSKKLLLSDSGFYLCAWTRFSVRGTEAFFGQGTRLTVV.

The rearrangement uses TRBV6-5 and TRBJ1-5, with D possibly being TRBD1 (6 bases). The CDR3 is 14 amino acids. The germline V gene encodes CDR1 MNHEY and CDR2 SVGAGI. Trimming shortened V by 6 bases and J by 5 bases, and 14 bases separated the two germline ends. The CDR3 region has the DNA TGTGCCAGCAGAAATACAGGGTTGGATCAGCCCCAGCATTTT. Translation: CASRNTGLDQPQHF.

This clone was recorded only once. The chain has TRBV30 and TRBJ2-4; D perhaps matches TRBD2 (5 bases). The CDR3 spans 14 residues. Germline CDR1 is GTSNPN and CDR2 is SVGIG (reference sequence). Trimming removed 0 bases from V and 6 bases from J, with 12 bases in between. Here the CDR3 DNA reads TGTGCCTGGAGTGTACCGGGAATTAGAAACATTCAGTACTTC. Translated, it gives CAWSVPGIRNIQYF.

This chain uses TRBV11-3 with TRBJ1-1, with D unresolved. The length of the CDR3 is 11 residues. Germline values: CDR1 SGHNT, CDR2 YENEEA. V dropped 5 bases and J dropped 5 bases, with 6 bases sitting between them. DNA for the CDR3: TGTGCCAGCAGCCCCGGGACTGAAGCTTTCTTT. Translation gives CASSPGTEAFF.

This clone was seen once. Its ends do not fully match the called genes, so a read error is possible. The chain couples TRBV7-7 to TRBJ2-1; D possibly corresponds to TRBD2 (6 bases). The CDR3 has 13 residues. Germline V lookup: CDR1 SSHAT, CDR2 FNYEAQ (reference sequence). CDR3 protein: CASSLSGYNEQFF. The DNA of the CDR3 is TGTGCTAGCAGCCTCAGCGGGTACAATGAGCAGTTCTTC.

The chain is built from TRBV19 and TRBJ1-6, with D uncertain. Trimming removed 11 bases from V and 2 bases from J, with 13 bases in between. CDR3 size: 14 residues. Germline V gives CDR1 LNHDA, CDR2 SQIVND (reference sequence). Here the CDR3 DNA reads TGTGCCGTCCGCGCGGGAACCTATAATTCACCCCTCCACTTT. This translates into CAVRAGTYNSPLHF.

This chain connects TRBV4-2 to TRBJ2-3; the D is unclear. V was trimmed by 4 bases and J by 0 bases, leaving 11 bases between them. The germline V gene has CDR1 LGHNA and CDR2 YNFKEQ. CDR3 size: 15 residues. The CDR3 loop is CASSRKKGSTDTQYF. CDR3 coding DNA: TGTGCCAGCAGCCGTAAAAAAGGGAGCACAGATACGCAGTATTTT.

The CDR3 nucleotides are TGTGCCATCAGTGCATCGGGGGAGAATCAGCCCCAGCATTTT. Amino acids: CAISASGENQPQHF. The chain employs TRBV10-3 and TRBJ1-5, with D perhaps TRBD1 (5 bases). This CDR3 spans 14 amino acids. V lost 4 bases and J lost 4, with 11 bases in between. The V gene's germline CDR1 is ENHRY and CDR2 SYGVKD.

V gene TRBV27 combines with J gene TRBJ2-4; no firm D call. The CDR3 runs to 15 residues. The germline gives CDR1 MNHEY, CDR2 SMNVEV (reference sequence). V shed 5 bases and J shed 1 base, with 12 bases lying between them. The CDR3 DNA is TGTGCCAGCAGTACGTCCGACACCGCCAAAAACATTCAGTACTTC. Its translation is CASSTSDTAKNIQYF.

The V and J genes are TRBV4-1 and TRBJ1-5; TRBD1 might be the D (5 bases). V lost 0 bases, J lost 3 bases, and 12 bases lay in between. Germline V gene sequence: CDR1 MGHRA, CDR2 YSYEKL. There are 16 residues in the CDR3. The CDR3 DNA is TGCGCCAGCAGCCAAGAACCCGGCAGGGTCAATCAGCCCCAGCATTTT. Amino acids: CASSQEPGRVNQPQHF.

This chain uses TRBV29-1 with TRBJ1-2, with 7 bases identical to TRBD1. The CDR3 contains 15 residues. Germline V gene lookup returns CDR1 SQVTM and CDR2 ANQGSEA. Unmatched junction bases numbered 5, after V lost 1 base and J lost 0 bases. In nucleotides, the CDR3 is TGCAGCGTTGAAGGGTCTGGGACAGCTAACTATGGCTACACCTTC. Translation: CSVEGSGTANYGYTF.

This clone occurred once. CDR3 sequence reads: CASRDSGAGKNIQYF. The CDR3 nucleotides are TGTGCCAGCAGAGACTCAGGGGCGGGCAAAAACATTCAGTACTTC. The chain joins TRBV6-5 to TRBJ2-4, with a weak D call TRBD1 (6 bases). The V and J ends lost 6 bases and 3 bases respectively, with 15 bases between them. CDR1 is MNHEY and CDR2 is SVGAGI in the germline V gene. The CDR3 sequence is 15 residues long.

This clone has just one count. The rearrangement joins TRBV4-2 to TRBJ1-2; TRBD1 matches 7 bases. The CDR3 runs to 15 residues. With 5 bases clipped from V and 0 bases from J, the junction kept 6 bases outside the gene matches. CDR1 and CDR2 from the germline V gene are LGHNA and YNFKEQ. CDR3 sequence (DNA): TGTGCCAGCAGCTTGGTTACAGGGGCTAACTATGGCTACACCTTC. It encodes CASSLVTGANYGYTF.

This chain connects TRBV29-1 to TRBJ1-1; D is possibly TRBD1 (6 bases). Germline V gives CDR1 SQVTM, CDR2 ANQGSEA. This CDR3 has 11 residues. The V end was cut by 6 bases, the J end by 8 bases, with 13 bases between. CDR3 protein: CSVQGSFEAFF. DNA of the CDR3: TGCAGCGTCCAGGGGAGCTTCGAAGCTTTCTTT.

The chain joins TRBV30 to TRBJ2-7; D unclear. The ends were cut back, 0 bases at V and 4 bases at J, with 16 bases in the middle. Germline lookup yields CDR1 GTSNPN and CDR2 SVGIG (reference sequence). The CDR3 is 15 residues long. CDR3: CAWSVRSGQVYEQYF. Written as DNA, the CDR3 is TGTGCCTGGAGTGTAAGGTCAGGCCAAGTTTACGAGCAGTACTTC.

This clone appeared many times. The chain recombines TRBV25-1 with TRBJ1-2; TRBD1 matches 8 bases. V was pared by 2 bases and J by 4 bases, with 12 bases of the junction left unmatched. Germline V lookup: CDR1 MGHDK, CDR2 SYGVNS. This CDR3 comprises 17 residues. DNA of the CDR3: TGTGCCAGCAGTGAAAGGGGGACAGGCGGTAGTAGCTATGGCTACACCTTC. It translates to CASSERGTGGSSYGYTF.

V and J are TRBV6-5 and TRBJ1-2, with a tentative D call TRBD1 (5 bases). The CDR3 consists of 13 residues. With 5 bases removed from V and 9 bases from J, the gap between germline ends came to 16 bases. Germline assignment: CDR1 MNHEY and CDR2 SVGAGI. DNA for the CDR3: TGTGCCAGCAGTACAAGGACAAAGCGCAGCTACACCTTC. Translated, it gives CASSTRTKRSYTF.

CDR3 protein: CASSPDRPEKLFF. CDR3 bases: TGTGCCAGCTCACCGGACAGACCTGAAAAACTGTTTTTT. J is TRBJ1-4 and V is TRBV18; tentatively, D is TRBD1 (6 bases). V lost 3 bases and J 7 bases, leaving 9 bases between the germline ends. The V gene's germline CDR1 is KGHSH and CDR2 LQKENI. The CDR3 spans 13 residues.